This T cell receptor (beta chain) was observed in a study of beta chain features in type 1 diabetes. Points from the study as a whole: Equally in patients and controls, shorter templates might have been favored by PCR. Type 1 diabetes patients had moderately but significantly shorter TCRB CDR3s in all four CD4+ subsets. The question of HLA type influencing TCRB rearrangement was one that remained unresolved here.

cDNA synthesis used the whole RNA isolate, giving expressed TCRB sequences. The table came from immunoSEQ multiplex PCR; TCRdb's copy has only in-frame clones and leaves some out. The sample lists a few hundred thousand clones, 9.6% occurring once. The CDR3 is 13 residues long. The germline gives CDR1 SGHKS, CDR2 YYEKEE (reference sequence). V trimming: 4 bases; J trimming: 7 bases; junction bases outside the gene matches: 3. This clone appeared a few times. Its antigen is as yet unknown. One heparinised draw of blood, averaging about 116 mL, came from each donor. CD45RO/CCR7/CD25/CD127/CD95/CD27 separated CD4+ naive, central memory, regulatory and stem cell-like memory cells by sorting.

This clonotype was sampled from a man aged 25-40 years with type 1 diabetes. Sequencing was done on a sample of central memory CD4+ T cells from blood. The chain carries TRBV5-5 and TRBJ1-4, with TRBD1 matching over 8 bases. In nucleotides, the CDR3 is TGTGCCAGCAGCGTGACAGGGGCTGAAAAACTGTTTTTT. Protein sequence: CASSVTGAEKLFF.